This T cell receptor beta chain was sequenced for a study of cytomegalovirus exposure and HLA in healthy donors. Donors were nominally healthy when sampled, though unrecorded immune exposures were likely. Concerning this clone itself: What it recognizes is unknown.

Findings and limits, study-wide: It was confirmed in vitro that a few of the CMV-associated chains were specific for CMV antigens. Cytomegalovirus-associated TCR beta chains were listed, numbering more than 150. Sequencing depth across donors, presence/absence analyses assumed, was roughly uniform.

Germline V gene sequence: CDR1 MNHNY, CDR2 SVGAGI (reference sequence). This CDR3 spans 15 amino acids. V was clipped by 6 bases and J by 3 bases; unmatched bases: 5. Primers for the PCR totalled 60 Vbeta and 13 Jbeta. The table came from immunoSEQ multiplex PCR; TCRdb's copy has only in-frame clones and leaves some out. This sample contains 55,000 to 70,000 clones. Sequences were obtained from PBMCs. This clonotype was obtained from a female donor in good health and CMV-seropositive. The gene calls are TRBV6-6 and TRBJ2-1; 10 bases are shared with TRBD1. CDR3 bases: TGTGCCAGCAGACCGGGACAGGGGATCTACAATGAGCAGTTCTTC. Amino acids: CASRPGQGIYNEQFF.